This T cell receptor beta chain stems from a study of tumor-infiltrating lymphocytes in primary liver carcinoma. Study-level background: Enrolled patients were male and female, aged 30 to 69 years.

This clonotype occurred many times. The target antigen is unknown. The authors made TCR beta cDNA from roughly 480 ng total RNA with a constant-region primer. Amplification in three nested multiplex PCR rounds with slightly modified ARM-PCR gave rise to TCR beta libraries. The two initial PCR rounds, roughly 10 cycles each, used TRBV1-TRBV30 forward and C-beta reverse primers. One entry per CDR3 protein, called by TCRdb with MiXCR from the multiplex PCR reads. The sample records under 150,000 distinct CDR3 sequences, around 70% being singletons. Germline CDR1 SEHNR, CDR2 FQNEAQ (reference sequence). After removal of 4 bases from V and 1 base from J, the junction contained 5 bases not matched to a gene. There are 15 residues in the CDR3. Total RNA and DNA came together from around 18-30 mg of bulk tissue without cell sorting. Regarding the study as a whole: Tumor tissue displayed a significantly greater top-250-clone fraction than blood (p = 0.039).

Sequencing was performed on tumor-adjacent normal liver tissue. This TCR was recovered from a woman aged 60 to 75 with primary liver carcinoma and hepatitis B virus infection. The chain links TRBV7-9 to TRBJ2-7; TRBD1 matches 9 bases. The CDR3 spells CASSSMTGGSYEQYF. The CDR3 nucleotides are TGTGCCAGCAGCTCTATGACAGGGGGTTCCTACGAGCAGTACTTC.